There are many counts of the clone carrying this T cell receptor (beta chain). What it binds is unknown. V shed 4 bases and J shed 0 bases, with 6 bases lying between them. CDR3 length equals 14 residues. The V gene's germline CDR1 is SGHTA and CDR2 FQGTGA. This record belongs to a study of T-cell reconstitution after alpha-beta-depleted transplantation in children. Notes on the study in general: One year after transplant, T-cell counts and diversity came mostly from newly produced T cells. The origin of alpha-beta T cells about two months after transplant was reportedly several hundred expanded graft clones. Some patients owed their high day-60 TCRbeta diversity to surviving recipient T cells and thymic progenitors.

Library preparation (for TCRbeta) was performed with unique molecular identifiers. TCRdb ran MiXCR on the PCR reads and lists one entry per CDR3 protein. The table has some 840,000 distinct CDR3 sequences, roughly 15% seen once. The rearrangement links TRBV7-3 to TRBJ2-2; D unclear. The sequence derives from a male patient younger than 18 who had a stem cell transplant for acute lymphoblastic leukemia, so the T cells may come from the graft donor. Material: PBMCs, mostly from graft donor cells, obtained 360 days after TCRalphabeta/CD19-depleted stem cell transplant. The CDR3 nucleotides read TGTGCCAGCAGCTCAAACACGAACACCGGGGAGCTGTTTTTT. Translation gives CASSSNTNTGELFF.